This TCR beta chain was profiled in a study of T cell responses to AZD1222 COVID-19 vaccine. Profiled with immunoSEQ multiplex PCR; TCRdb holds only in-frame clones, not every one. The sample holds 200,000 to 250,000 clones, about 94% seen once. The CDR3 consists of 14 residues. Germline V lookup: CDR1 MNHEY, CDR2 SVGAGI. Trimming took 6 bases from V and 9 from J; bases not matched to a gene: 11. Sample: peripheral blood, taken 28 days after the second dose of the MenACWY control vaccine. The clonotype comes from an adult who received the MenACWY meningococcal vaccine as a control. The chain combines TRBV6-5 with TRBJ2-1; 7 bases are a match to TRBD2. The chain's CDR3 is CASRTGGTSVEQFF. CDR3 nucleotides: TGTGCCAGCAGGACCGGAGGAACTAGCGTTGAGCAGTTCTTC.